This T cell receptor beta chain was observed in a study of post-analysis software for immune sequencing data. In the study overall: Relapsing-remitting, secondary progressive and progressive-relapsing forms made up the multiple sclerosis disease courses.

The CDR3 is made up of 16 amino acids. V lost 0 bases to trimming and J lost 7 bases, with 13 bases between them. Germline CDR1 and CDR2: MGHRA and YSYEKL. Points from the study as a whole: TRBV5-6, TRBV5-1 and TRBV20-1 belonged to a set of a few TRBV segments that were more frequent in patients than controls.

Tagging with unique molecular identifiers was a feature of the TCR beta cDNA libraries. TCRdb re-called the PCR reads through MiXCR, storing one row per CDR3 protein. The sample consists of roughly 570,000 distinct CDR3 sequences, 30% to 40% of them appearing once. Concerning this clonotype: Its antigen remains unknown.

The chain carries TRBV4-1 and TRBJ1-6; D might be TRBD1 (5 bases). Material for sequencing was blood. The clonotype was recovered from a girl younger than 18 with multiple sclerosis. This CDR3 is CASSQDPQVLNSPLHF. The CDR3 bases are TGCGCCAGCAGCCAAGATCCACAGGTCTTAAATTCACCCCTCCACTTT.